These 31 T cell receptor beta chains came from one sample sequenced in a study of monozygotic twins with inflammatory bowel disease. TCRdb re-called the 5' RACE reads and catalogs CDR3 proteins one per entry, DNA excluded. The sample data list about 380,000 distinct CDR3 sequences. The sequenced sample consisted of blood. Receptor source: a human donor with ulcerative colitis or Crohn's disease, or a healthy co-twin of an affected twin (not recorded which).

The chain carries TRBV4-3 and TRBJ1-5. The CDR3 has 15 amino acids. CDR1 is LGHNA, CDR2 YSLEER, per germline. The CDR3 sequence is CASSHRAGSNQPQHF.

The chain has TRBV15 and TRBJ1-1; TCRdb's D call of TRBD1 is untestable without DNA. This CDR3 has 14 amino acids. Looked up from germline, CDR1 is LNHNV and CDR2 is YYDKDF (reference sequence). Here the CDR3 reads CATSKDSRNAEAFF.

This rearrangement joins TRBV7-9 to TRBJ2-2; TCRdb picks TRBD1, but there is no DNA to check that call. Germline lookup yields CDR1 SEHNR and CDR2 FQNEAQ (reference sequence). This CDR3 comprises 14 residues. The CDR3 reads CASSRTVNTGELFF.

The chain uses TRBV6-1 and TRBJ2-5; TCRdb lists TRBD1, though no DNA is available to test this call. This CDR3 has 15 amino acids. Per germline, CDR1 MNHNS and CDR2 SASEGT. The CDR3 loop is CASSMGRGVQETQYF.

The chain employs TRBV5-1 and TRBJ2-3. The CDR3 loop spans 15 amino acids. The V gene's germline CDR1 is SGHRS and CDR2 YFSETQ. CDR3: CASSFLQTLTDTQYF.

The chain has TRBV30 and TRBJ2-5; no DNA is available, so the TRBD2 call from TCRdb remains unchecked. CDR1 is GTSNPN and CDR2 is SVGIG in the germline V gene (reference sequence). The CDR3 consists of 13 residues. The CDR3 loop is CAWTGTSGETQYF.

The V call is TRBV7-9, the J call TRBJ2-5; TCRdb picks TRBD2, but there is no DNA to check that call. Germline loops: CDR1 SEHNR, CDR2 FQNEAQ (reference sequence). The CDR3 has 16 amino acids. The CDR3 sequence: CASSRWTSGGEETQYF.

The rearrangement joins TRBV5-4 to TRBJ2-5; lacking DNA, the TRBD1 call made by TCRdb goes unchecked. This CDR3 has 15 amino acids. Germline loops: CDR1 SGHNT, CDR2 YYREEE (reference sequence). This CDR3 reads CASSTGTGGGETQYF. Filled out from reference TRBV5-4 and TRBJ2-5, the complete variable domain reads ETGVTQSPTHLIKTRGQQVTLRCSSQSGHNTVSWYQQALGQGPQFIFQYYREEENGRGNFPPRFSGLQFPNYSSELNVNALELDDSALYLCASSTGTGGGETQYFGPGTRLLVL.

The chain carries TRBV7-8 and TRBJ1-1. The CDR3 covers 13 residues. Germline-derived CDR1 and CDR2 are SGHVS and FQNEAQ. CDR3 sequence reads: CASSFAVRTEAFF.

The CDR3 region is CASSMGLPETQYF. The rearrangement joins TRBV11-2 to TRBJ2-5; the D gene TCRdb calls, TRBD2, cannot be checked with no DNA. Germline V CDR1 and CDR2: SGHAT, FQNNGV. This CDR3 is built from 13 residues. Based on the CDR3 plus reference TRBV11-2 and TRBJ2-5, the full variable domain is EAGVAQSPRYKIIEKRQSVAFWCNPISGHATLYWYQQILGQGPKLLIQFQNNGVVDDSQLPKDRFSAERLKGVDSTLKIQPAKLEDSAVYLCASSMGLPETQYFGPGTRLLVL.

The J gene is TRBJ2-2, the V gene TRBV7-2; TCRdb reports TRBD1, a call that lacks DNA to check it against. The germline V gene encodes CDR1 SGHTA and CDR2 FQGNSA. The CDR3 runs 15 residues. The CDR3 is CASSFKSQVTGELFF.

The J gene is TRBJ2-1, the V gene TRBV5-6; TCRdb's D gene call, TRBD1, goes unchecked for lack of DNA. The CDR3 runs 16 residues. Germline V gene sequence: CDR1 SGHDT, CDR2 YYEEEE. The CDR3 is CASSELHSGSYNEQFF.

The J gene is TRBJ1-6, the V gene TRBV7-2. CDR3 length: 15 amino acids. CDR1 is SGHTA, CDR2 FQGNSA, per germline. CDR3 loop: CASSLVGQEYSPLHF.

The chain has TRBV9 and TRBJ2-7; TCRdb's assignment of TRBD2 cannot be checked, as there is no DNA. Germline assignment: CDR1 SGDLS and CDR2 YYNGEE. The CDR3 is 14 residues long. The CDR3 here is CASSVTQGLEQQYF.

The CDR3 spells CASSQAGLTLRGQYF. The V call is TRBV14, the J call TRBJ2-7; absent DNA, TCRdb's TRBD2 call cannot be checked. Germline V gene sequence: CDR1 SGHDN, CDR2 FVKESK. This CDR3 region has 15 residues.

The V gene is TRBV29-1, the J gene TRBJ1-2; with no DNA, the TCRdb D assignment of TRBD1 cannot be verified. Germline values: CDR1 SQVTM, CDR2 ANQGSEA. CDR3 length: 13 amino acids. The CDR3 spells CSVKDGTVFGYTF. Drawing the rest from reference TRBV29-1 and TRBJ1-2, the complete variable domain is SAVISQKPSRDICQRGTSLTIQCQVDSQVTMMFWYRQQPGQSLTLIATANQGSEATYESGFVIDKFPISRPNLTFSTLTVSNMSPEDSSIYLCSVKDGTVFGYTFGSGTRLTVV.

The genes are TRBV7-2 and TRBJ1-1. The CDR3 spans 12 residues. Germline CDR1 SGHTA, CDR2 FQGNSA. CDR3 region: CASSDKNTEAFF.

The J gene is TRBJ1-1, the V gene TRBV12-3 or TRBV12-4. This CDR3 is built from 11 residues. CDR3 amino acids: CASRMRAEAFF.

The chain has TRBV3-1 and TRBJ1-2; the TCRdb call, TRBD1, lacks DNA for checking. This CDR3 has 16 residues. The V gene's germline CDR1 is LGHDT and CDR2 YNNKEL (reference sequence). CDR3 sequence reads: CASSQRGATGNYGYTF.

This chain links TRBV3-1 with TRBJ2-1; the TRBD2 assignment by TCRdb is unverifiable without DNA. Germline values: CDR1 LGHDT, CDR2 YNNKEL (reference sequence). CDR3 length equals 16 residues. The CDR3 loop reads CASSQGQRGGLDEQFF.

The J gene is TRBJ1-5, the V gene TRBV19; the TCRdb D gene call, TRBD1, has no DNA to confirm it. CDR1 and CDR2 (germline): LNHDA, SQIVND (reference sequence). The CDR3 extends over 16 amino acids. The CDR3 loop reads CASIIHPGASNQPQHF.

The chain is built from TRBV6-1 and TRBJ1-5. Germline loops: CDR1 MNHNS, CDR2 SASEGT. The CDR3 runs 15 residues. This chain's CDR3 is CASSTGEGSNQPQHF.

The rearrangement joins TRBV7-9 to TRBJ1-1; TCRdb's D call of TRBD1 is untestable without DNA. The V gene's germline CDR1 is SEHNR and CDR2 FQNEAQ (reference sequence). This CDR3 spans 15 amino acids. CDR3 region: CASSSEGQGNPEAFF.

The chain links TRBV24-1 to TRBJ2-1; the TCRdb D gene call, TRBD1, has no DNA to confirm it. The CDR3 is 18 residues long. Per the germline V gene, CDR1 is KGHDR and CDR2 is SFDVKD. The CDR3 is CATSDFGSPTGGLDEQFF.

The rearrangement joins TRBV4-2 to TRBJ1-2; TCRdb's D gene call, TRBD1, goes unchecked for lack of DNA. This CDR3 has 15 amino acids. Germline values: CDR1 LGHNA, CDR2 YNFKEQ. The CDR3 sequence: CASSRGQGAGYGYTF.

The CDR3 region is CASSEVRQGLSGNTIYF. This rearrangement joins TRBV6-1 to TRBJ1-3. CDR3 length equals 17 residues. Germline CDR1 and CDR2: MNHNS and SASEGT.

This chain joins TRBV5-1 and TRBJ2-7; there is no DNA to check the TCRdb D call of TRBD1. The V gene's germline CDR1 is SGHRS and CDR2 YFSETQ. The CDR3 loop spans 15 amino acids. This CDR3 reads CASSWTGDPSYEQYF.

This chain uses TRBV20-1 with TRBJ2-1; TCRdb's D call of TRBD2 is untestable without DNA. Germline V lookup: CDR1 DFQATT, CDR2 SNEGSKA (reference sequence). CDR3 length: 14 residues. CDR3 sequence: CSAYLAGVNNEQFF.

This rearrangement joins TRBV7-2 to TRBJ1-5. Germline lookup yields CDR1 SGHTA and CDR2 FQGNSA. The CDR3 totals 15 residues. This CDR3 is CASRPDSYSNQPQHF.

The gene calls are TRBV5-1 and TRBJ1-6; the TCRdb call, TRBD1, lacks DNA for checking. CDR1 SGHRS and CDR2 YFSETQ come from the germline V gene. This CDR3 is 15 amino acids long. This CDR3 reads CASSPGTGISSPLHF. Full variable domain (rest looked up from reference TRBV5-1 and TRBJ1-6): KAGVTQTPRYLIKTRGQQVTLSCSPISGHRSVSWYQQTPGQGLQFLFEYFSETQRNKGNFPGRFSGRQFSNSRSEMNVSTLELGDSALYLCASSPGTGISSPLHFGNGTRLTVT.

The rearrangement uses TRBV10-3 and TRBJ2-7; without DNA, the TCRdb call of TRBD1 cannot be checked. The V gene's germline CDR1 is ENHRY and CDR2 SYGVKD. This CDR3 comprises 13 residues. The CDR3 loop reads CAIRGTGVDEQYF.